The clone carrying this T cell receptor (beta chain) was detected a few times. CDR3 length: 17 amino acids. The germline V gene has CDR1 SGHRS and CDR2 YFSETQ. The ends lost 4 bases at V and 1 base at J; junction bases unmatched: 10. Per the original methods: Reference gene primer amplification gave nucleated cell count estimates. The repertoire was sequenced with immunoSEQ multiplex PCR; TCRdb's copy has only in-frame clones and lacks some. That table furnishes V, J and clone size, whereas the DNA furnished D and trimming. The sample shows under 8,000 clones, around 83% of them seen only once. This sample was included in a study of blood T cell repertoires in COVID-19. Across the whole study: Acute and convalescent COVID-19 samples came from the United States, Italy and Spain. The cDNA or gDNA used as material had been derived from T cells, B-cell-depleted T cells, or PBMCs.

The sequence came from a human donor with active COVID-19. The donor label of this sample is uncertain. The sample comprised peripheral blood. The J gene is TRBJ2-3, the V gene TRBV5-1; TRBD2 agrees at 9 bases. The CDR3 bases are TGCGCCAGCAGCCCAAGCGGGGGGCTCTGGGGCACAGATACGCAGTATTTT. The encoded protein is CASSPSGGLWGTDTQYF.